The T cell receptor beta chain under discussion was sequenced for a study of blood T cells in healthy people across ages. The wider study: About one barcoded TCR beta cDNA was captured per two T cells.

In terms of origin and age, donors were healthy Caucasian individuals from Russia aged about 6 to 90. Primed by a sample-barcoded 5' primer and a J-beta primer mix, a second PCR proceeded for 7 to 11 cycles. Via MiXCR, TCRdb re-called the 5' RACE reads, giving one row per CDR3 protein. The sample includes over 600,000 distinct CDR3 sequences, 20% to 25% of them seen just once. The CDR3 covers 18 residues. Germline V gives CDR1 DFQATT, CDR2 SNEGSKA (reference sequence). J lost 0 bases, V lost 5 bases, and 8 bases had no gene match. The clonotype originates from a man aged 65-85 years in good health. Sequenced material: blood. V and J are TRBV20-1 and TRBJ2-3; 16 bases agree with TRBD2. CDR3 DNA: TGCAGTGCTTACCCGGGACTAGCGGGAGGGACGAGCACAGATACGCAGTATTTT. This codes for CSAYPGLAGGTSTDTQYF.